This T cell receptor (beta chain) was recovered during a study of shared clonotypes between healthy human individuals. Study-wide results and caveats: Sharing across four donors was highest in naive CD4 (roughly 5%) and lowest in memory CD8 (roughly 0.4%).

Details on this clone: Its antigen is as yet unknown.

Sequencing was performed with immunoSEQ multiplex PCR; in TCRdb, only in-frame clones are kept and a portion is missing. The table lists about 2,500,000 clones, approximately 90% of them singletons. The sequenced sample consisted of naive CD4+ T cells sorted from blood. The subset is: CD45RA+ positively selected. This receptor was identified in a man aged 18 to 29 in good health.

The CDR3 DNA follows: TGTGCCAGTAGCCCGGTTAGCACAGATACGCAGTATTTT. Amino acids: CASSPVSTDTQYF. V and J are TRBV19 and TRBJ2-3; D not certain. CDR1 LNHDA and CDR2 SQIVND come from the germline V gene (reference sequence). This CDR3 has 13 amino acids. Trimming took off 6 bases at V and 0 bases at J, with 7 bases between the two ends.